This T cell receptor (beta chain) was retrieved from a study of CD8 T cells in Susac syndrome. FACS enriched CD8+ TEMRA cells, while bulk CD8+ and CD4+ were negatively isolated. With random hexamers, reverse transcription was performed on about 0.45 to 1 ug of RNA. MiXCR, run by TCRdb on the immunoSEQ multiplex PCR reads, gives a single entry per CDR3 protein. The repertoire holds about 130,000 distinct CDR3 sequences, with approximately 95% as singletons. The source of this sequence is a human donor with Susac syndrome. The sample was CD8+ T cells from PBMCs.

CDR3 bases: TGCAGCGTTGAGTTGACGTCGGACAGGGGGTTTCCCTCTGGGGCCAACGTCCTGACTTTC. Residues: CSVELTSDRGFPSGANVLTF. The chain joins TRBV29-1 to TRBJ2-6; 10 nucleotides align to TRBD1. The CDR3 is 20 residues long. The J segment lost 0 bases and the V segment lost 3 bases, leaving 14 bases of the junction unmatched. In germline, CDR1 is SQVTM, CDR2 ANQGSEA.